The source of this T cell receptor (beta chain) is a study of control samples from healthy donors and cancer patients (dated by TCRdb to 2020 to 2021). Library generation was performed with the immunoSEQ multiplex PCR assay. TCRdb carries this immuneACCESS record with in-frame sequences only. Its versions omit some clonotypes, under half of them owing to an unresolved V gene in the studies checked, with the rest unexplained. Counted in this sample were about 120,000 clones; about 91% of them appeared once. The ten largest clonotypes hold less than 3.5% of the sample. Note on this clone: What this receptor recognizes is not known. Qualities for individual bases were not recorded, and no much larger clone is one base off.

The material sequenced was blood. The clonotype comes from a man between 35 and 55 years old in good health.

The DNA is as follows: TGCGCCAGCAGCTTGGCCGGTCAGAGGAATGAAAAACTGTTTTTT. It specifies CASSLAGQRNEKLFF. In this chain, TRBV5-1 is recombined with TRBJ1-4, with the D gene not confidently named. From cysteine to phenylalanine, the CDR3 is 15 amino acids long. The CDR3 DNA has 45 bases and is translated from base 1. The germline V gene gives CDR1 as SGHRS and CDR2 as YFSETQ. The V end loses 0 bases and the J end loses 5 bases, and a stretch of 11 bases separates them.